The rows below give T cell receptor beta chains drawn from one sample of a study of T-cell memory formation after mild COVID-19. Via MiXCR, TCRdb re-called the 5' RACE reads, giving one row per CDR3 protein. The sample yields approximately 490,000 distinct CDR3 sequences, approximately 20% seen once. Sequencing was done on a sample of PBMCs or a T cell subset sorted from them (not recorded which). These receptors originate from an adult woman who had mild COVID-19 (a few samples of this study predate the infection). Cell type and time point are not known. CDR3s include the opening cysteine and the closing phenylalanine or tryptophan. A D gene is named only where the DNA matches it firmly. Some rows mark clone size as missing; the rest say once, few, many or name a class of expanded clone.

j_call: TRBJ2-1
d_call: TRBD2
clone_size: .
v_call: TRBV2
cdr3_aa: CASFRAGGAENEQFF
cdr3_nt: TGTGCCAGCTTCCGAGCCGGGGGGGCAGAAAATGAGCAGTTCTTC

j_call: TRBJ2-7
d_call: TRBD2
clone_size: .
v_call: TRBV29-1
cdr3_aa: CSVEPAGGSSYEQYF
cdr3_nt: TGCAGCGTTGAGCCCGCGGGAGGGAGCTCCTACGAGCAGTACTTC

j_call: TRBJ2-1
d_call: TRBD1
clone_size: many
v_call: TRBV11-2
cdr3_aa: CASSFISGDRGSWEQFF
cdr3_nt: TGTGCCAGCAGCTTCATTTCGGGGGACAGGGGTTCGTGGGAGCAGTTCTTC

j_call: TRBJ2-5
d_call: TRBD1
clone_size: .
v_call: TRBV6-6
cdr3_aa: CASCTGAGETQYF
cdr3_nt: TGTGCCAGCTGTACAGGGGCGGGAGAGACCCAGTACTTC

j_call: TRBJ2-3
d_call: TRBD1
clone_size: few
v_call: TRBV9
cdr3_aa: CASSVGQGAGTDTQYF
cdr3_nt: TGTGCCAGCAGCGTAGGGCAGGGGGCAGGTACGGATACGCAGTATTTT

j_call: TRBJ2-3
d_call: TRBD2
clone_size: few
v_call: TRBV2
cdr3_aa: CASSEARGSTDTQYF
cdr3_nt: TGTGCCAGCAGTGAAGCGCGGGGGAGCACAGATACGCAGTATTTT

j_call: TRBJ1-1
d_call: .
clone_size: .
v_call: TRBV10-3
cdr3_aa: CAISEQLGANTEAFF
cdr3_nt: TGTGCCATCAGTGAGCAGCTGGGGGCGAACACTGAAGCTTTCTTT

j_call: TRBJ1-3
d_call: .
clone_size: few
v_call: TRBV5-5
cdr3_aa: CASSMTPSSGNTIYF
cdr3_nt: TGTGCCAGCAGCATGACACCGAGCTCTGGAAACACCATATATTTT

j_call: TRBJ2-1
d_call: .
clone_size: .
v_call: TRBV3-1
cdr3_aa: CASSQDTAGYNEQFF
cdr3_nt: TGTGCCAGCAGCCAGGACACAGCCGGGTACAATGAGCAGTTCTTC

j_call: TRBJ2-2
d_call: .
clone_size: few
v_call: TRBV30
cdr3_aa: CAWSPPAGELFF
cdr3_nt: TGTGCCTGGAGTCCCCCTGCCGGGGAGCTGTTTTTT

j_call: TRBJ2-1
d_call: .
clone_size: few
v_call: TRBV5-6
cdr3_aa: CASSYMTASSYNEQFF
cdr3_nt: TGTGCCAGCAGCTACATGACAGCTAGCTCCTACAATGAGCAGTTCTTC

j_call: TRBJ2-3
d_call: TRBD2
clone_size: .
v_call: TRBV19
cdr3_aa: CASSISGGAGDTQYF
cdr3_nt: TGTGCCAGCTCTATTAGCGGGGGGGCAGGAGATACGCAGTATTTT

j_call: TRBJ2-1
d_call: .
clone_size: .
v_call: TRBV12-3/TRBV12-4
cdr3_aa: CASSPTSYNEQFF
cdr3_nt: TGTGCCAGCAGCCCGACCTCCTACAATGAGCAGTTCTTC

j_call: TRBJ1-1
d_call: .
clone_size: many
v_call: TRBV12-3/TRBV12-4
cdr3_aa: CASSATGGITEAFF
cdr3_nt: TGTGCCAGCAGTGCCACGGGGGGGATCACTGAAGCTTTCTTT

j_call: TRBJ2-5
d_call: TRBD2
clone_size: few
v_call: TRBV29-1
cdr3_aa: CSVRGLAGRTAKWETQYF
cdr3_nt: TGCAGCGTACGAGGACTAGCGGGCCGGACTGCCAAATGGGAGACCCAGTACTTC

j_call: TRBJ2-2
d_call: TRBD2
clone_size: once
v_call: TRBV24-1
cdr3_aa: CATSPTSGSLHYTGELFF
cdr3_nt: TGTGCCACCAGTCCCACTAGCGGGAGTTTGCACTACACCGGGGAGCTGTTTTTT

j_call: TRBJ2-1
d_call: .
clone_size: few
v_call: TRBV5-1
cdr3_aa: CASFKSSYNEQFF
cdr3_nt: TGCGCCAGTTTCAAAAGCTCCTACAATGAGCAGTTCTTC

j_call: TRBJ1-1
d_call: TRBD1
clone_size: few
v_call: TRBV2
cdr3_aa: CASKTGTGGGNTEAFF
cdr3_nt: TGTGCCAGCAAGACGGGGACAGGGGGCGGGAACACTGAAGCTTTCTTT

j_call: TRBJ2-1
d_call: .
clone_size: .
v_call: TRBV6-6
cdr3_aa: CASSYARQSHEQFF
cdr3_nt: TGTGCCAGCAGTTACGCGCGGCAGAGCCATGAGCAGTTCTTC

j_call: TRBJ1-2
d_call: TRBD1
clone_size: .
v_call: TRBV2
cdr3_aa: CASSPTTGGFTYGYTF
cdr3_nt: TGTGCCAGCAGTCCCACGACAGGGGGCTTCACCTATGGCTACACCTTC

j_call: TRBJ1-2
d_call: .
clone_size: .
v_call: TRBV12-3/TRBV12-4
cdr3_aa: CATEFWGGYTF
cdr3_nt: TGTGCCACCGAGTTCTGGGGAGGCTACACCTTC

j_call: TRBJ2-5
d_call: TRBD2
clone_size: few
v_call: TRBV12-3/TRBV12-4
cdr3_aa: CASSRQTSGRAQETQYF
cdr3_nt: TGTGCCAGCAGCCGACAGACTAGCGGGAGGGCCCAAGAGACCCAGTACTTC

j_call: TRBJ2-1
d_call: .
clone_size: .
v_call: TRBV30
cdr3_aa: CAWSVPQTGMNEQFF
cdr3_nt: TGTGCCTGGAGTGTCCCCCAAACAGGGATGAATGAGCAGTTCTTC

j_call: TRBJ1-1
d_call: TRBD1
clone_size: .
v_call: TRBV20-1
cdr3_aa: CSARAGQSNTEAFF
cdr3_nt: TGCAGTGCTAGAGCGGGACAGTCAAACACTGAAGCTTTCTTT

j_call: TRBJ2-4
d_call: TRBD2
clone_size: .
v_call: TRBV12-3/TRBV12-4
cdr3_aa: CASSLGLAGKNIQYF
cdr3_nt: TGTGCCAGCAGTTTAGGACTAGCGGGGAAAAACATTCAGTACTTC

j_call: TRBJ1-1
d_call: .
clone_size: .
v_call: TRBV4-3
cdr3_aa: CASGQDPQAKNTEAFF
cdr3_nt: TGCGCCAGCGGCCAAGACCCCCAAGCAAAGAACACTGAAGCTTTCTTT

j_call: TRBJ2-1
d_call: TRBD2
clone_size: .
v_call: TRBV10-3
cdr3_aa: CAINDHDGGGRGNEQFF
cdr3_nt: TGTGCCATCAACGACCACGACGGAGGCGGGAGGGGGAATGAGCAGTTCTTC

j_call: TRBJ1-2
d_call: TRBD1
clone_size: few
v_call: TRBV29-1
cdr3_aa: CSVNRQGGYGYTF
cdr3_nt: TGCAGCGTTAATCGACAGGGGGGCTATGGCTACACCTTC

j_call: TRBJ1-1
d_call: .
clone_size: few
v_call: TRBV15
cdr3_aa: CATSPLNLVDREAFF
cdr3_nt: TGTGCCACCAGCCCCTTAAACTTAGTAGACAGAGAAGCTTTCTTT

j_call: TRBJ2-5
d_call: TRBD2
clone_size: few
v_call: TRBV7-7
cdr3_aa: CASSPTSGAGETQYF
cdr3_nt: TGTGCTAGCAGCCCCACTAGCGGGGCCGGGGAGACCCAGTACTTC

j_call: TRBJ2-7
d_call: TRBD1
clone_size: .
v_call: TRBV20-1
cdr3_aa: CSAGHGTGDYEQYF
cdr3_nt: TGCAGTGCCGGTCACGGGACAGGGGACTACGAGCAGTACTTC

j_call: TRBJ2-7
d_call: .
clone_size: few
v_call: TRBV7-9
cdr3_aa: CASSPPQPGLAFWEQYF
cdr3_nt: TGTGCCAGCAGCCCGCCTCAGCCCGGACTCGCTTTTTGGGAGCAGTACTTC

j_call: TRBJ2-3
d_call: TRBD2
clone_size: few
v_call: TRBV6-6
cdr3_aa: CASREREGLSTDTQYF
cdr3_nt: TGTGCCAGCAGAGAGCGGGAGGGCCTGTCCACAGATACGCAGTATTTT

j_call: TRBJ2-1
d_call: TRBD1
clone_size: few
v_call: TRBV29-1
cdr3_aa: CSVGGTGTSSYNEQFF
cdr3_nt: TGCAGCGTTGGGGGGACAGGAACGAGCTCCTACAATGAGCAGTTCTTC

j_call: TRBJ2-3
d_call: .
clone_size: few
v_call: TRBV24-1
cdr3_aa: CATSDATGYTQYF
cdr3_nt: TGTGCCACCAGTGATGCCACCGGATATACGCAGTATTTT

j_call: TRBJ1-1
d_call: TRBD1
clone_size: few
v_call: TRBV7-9
cdr3_aa: CASSTQGADTEAFF
cdr3_nt: TGTGCCAGCAGCACACAGGGGGCCGACACTGAAGCTTTCTTT

j_call: TRBJ2-2
d_call: .
clone_size: few
v_call: TRBV7-6
cdr3_aa: CASSLHWSANTGELFF
cdr3_nt: TGTGCCAGCAGCTTACATTGGTCCGCGAACACCGGGGAGCTGTTTTTT

j_call: TRBJ2-7
d_call: .
clone_size: .
v_call: TRBV27
cdr3_aa: CASSLSFGDKTYEQYF
cdr3_nt: TGTGCCAGCAGTTTATCCTTCGGGGACAAGACCTACGAGCAGTACTTC

j_call: TRBJ2-7
d_call: .
clone_size: few
v_call: TRBV20-1
cdr3_aa: CSASEIATGEQYF
cdr3_nt: TGCAGTGCTAGCGAGATAGCCACGGGGGAGCAGTACTTC

j_call: TRBJ2-1
d_call: .
clone_size: few
v_call: TRBV25-1
cdr3_aa: CASSDRVQGSSYNEQFF
cdr3_nt: TGTGCCAGCAGTGATCGGGTCCAGGGAAGCTCCTACAATGAGCAGTTCTTC

j_call: TRBJ2-7
d_call: .
clone_size: few
v_call: TRBV10-3
cdr3_aa: CAISEGLRYEQYF
cdr3_nt: TGTGCCATCAGTGAGGGGTTGCGCTACGAGCAGTACTTC

j_call: TRBJ1-1
d_call: .
clone_size: few
v_call: TRBV5-1
cdr3_aa: CASSNTGGLNTEAFF
cdr3_nt: TGCGCCAGCAGTAATACTGGGGGTTTAAACACTGAAGCTTTCTTT

j_call: TRBJ1-1
d_call: .
clone_size: .
v_call: TRBV5-1
cdr3_aa: CASSHPDRMNTEAFF
cdr3_nt: TGCGCCAGCAGCCACCCGGACAGAATGAACACTGAAGCTTTCTTT

j_call: TRBJ1-1
d_call: .
clone_size: few
v_call: TRBV20-1
cdr3_aa: CSARGGKQGQNTEAFF
cdr3_nt: TGCAGTGCTAGAGGGGGGAAACAGGGCCAGAACACTGAAGCTTTCTTT

j_call: TRBJ1-2
d_call: .
clone_size: .
v_call: TRBV9
cdr3_aa: CASSAQSGSVYTF
cdr3_nt: TGTGCCAGCAGCGCACAGAGCGGGTCAGTCTACACCTTC

j_call: TRBJ1-5
d_call: .
clone_size: few
v_call: TRBV12-3/TRBV12-4
cdr3_aa: CASSSEIQPQHF
cdr3_nt: TGTGCCAGCAGCTCTGAAATTCAGCCCCAGCATTTT

j_call: TRBJ2-1
d_call: .
clone_size: few
v_call: TRBV3-1
cdr3_aa: CASSGLGYNEQFF
cdr3_nt: TGTGCCAGCAGCGGTTTAGGATACAATGAGCAGTTCTTC

j_call: TRBJ2-3
d_call: .
clone_size: .
v_call: TRBV20-1
cdr3_aa: CSASPGGALADTQYF
cdr3_nt: TGCAGTGCTAGCCCTGGGGGGGCGCTGGCAGATACGCAGTATTTT

j_call: TRBJ2-6
d_call: .
clone_size: .
v_call: TRBV5-1
cdr3_aa: CASSLYGAGGANVLTF
cdr3_nt: TGCGCCAGCAGCTTGTATGGGGCTGGTGGGGCCAACGTCCTGACTTTC

j_call: TRBJ1-6
d_call: .
clone_size: .
v_call: TRBV10-3
cdr3_aa: CAISEWTETDSPLHF
cdr3_nt: TGTGCCATCAGTGAGTGGACGGAAACTGATTCACCCCTCCACTTT

j_call: TRBJ1-1
d_call: .
clone_size: .
v_call: TRBV7-2
cdr3_aa: CASSLALRVEAFF
cdr3_nt: TGTGCCAGCAGCTTAGCGCTAAGGGTCGAAGCTTTCTTT

j_call: TRBJ1-2
d_call: TRBD1
clone_size: few
v_call: TRBV5-1
cdr3_aa: CASRVRTGGDYGYTF
cdr3_nt: TGCGCCAGCAGGGTCCGGACAGGGGGCGACTATGGCTACACCTTC

j_call: TRBJ1-5
d_call: .
clone_size: .
v_call: TRBV5-1
cdr3_aa: CASSKTGYSNQPQHF
cdr3_nt: TGCGCCAGCAGTAAAACAGGGTATAGCAATCAGCCCCAGCATTTT

j_call: TRBJ2-3
d_call: .
clone_size: many
v_call: TRBV4-2
cdr3_aa: CASSQDGGGTSTDTQYF
cdr3_nt: TGTGCCAGCAGCCAAGATGGGGGCGGGACTAGCACAGATACGCAGTATTTT

j_call: TRBJ1-1
d_call: .
clone_size: .
v_call: TRBV7-2
cdr3_aa: CASSPQQVRSTEAFF
cdr3_nt: TGTGCCAGCAGCCCGCAACAGGTTCGAAGCACTGAAGCTTTCTTT

j_call: TRBJ2-5
d_call: .
clone_size: .
v_call: TRBV7-9
cdr3_aa: CASSDRYLQETQYF
cdr3_nt: TGTGCCAGCAGCGACAGATATCTGCAAGAGACCCAGTACTTC

j_call: TRBJ1-6
d_call: TRBD1
clone_size: .
v_call: TRBV4-1
cdr3_aa: CASSQEPGQGYNSPLHF
cdr3_nt: TGCGCCAGCAGCCAGGAACCGGGACAGGGGTATAATTCACCCCTCCACTTT

j_call: TRBJ2-7
d_call: .
clone_size: few
v_call: TRBV7-6
cdr3_aa: CAIQGRRREYF
cdr3_nt: TGTGCCATACAAGGTCGCAGGAGGGAGTACTTC

j_call: TRBJ2-7
d_call: .
clone_size: .
v_call: TRBV27
cdr3_aa: CASTPLSDWGGSYEQYF
cdr3_nt: TGTGCCAGCACACCTTTGTCCGACTGGGGAGGTTCCTACGAGCAGTACTTC